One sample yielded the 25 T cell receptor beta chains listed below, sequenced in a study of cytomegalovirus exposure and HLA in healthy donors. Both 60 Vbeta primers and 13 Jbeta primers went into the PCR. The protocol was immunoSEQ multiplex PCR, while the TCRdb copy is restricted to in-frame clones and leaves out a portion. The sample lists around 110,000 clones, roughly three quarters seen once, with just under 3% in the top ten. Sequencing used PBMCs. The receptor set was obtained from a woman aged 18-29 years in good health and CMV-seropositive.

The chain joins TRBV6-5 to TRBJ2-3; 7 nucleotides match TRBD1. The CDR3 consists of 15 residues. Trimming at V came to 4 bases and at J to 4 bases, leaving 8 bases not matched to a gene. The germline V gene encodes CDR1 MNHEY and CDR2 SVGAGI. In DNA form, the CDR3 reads TGTGCCAGCAGTTTAAACAGGGGCCGGGCAGATACGCAGTATTTT. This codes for CASSLNRGRADTQYF.

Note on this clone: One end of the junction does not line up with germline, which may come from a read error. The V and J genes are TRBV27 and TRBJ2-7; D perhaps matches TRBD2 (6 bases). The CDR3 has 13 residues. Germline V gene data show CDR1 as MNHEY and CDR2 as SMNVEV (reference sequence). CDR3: CASSPRFRDSDHF. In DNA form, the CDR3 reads TGTGCCAGCAGTCCCAGATTCCGGGACTCCGATCACTTC.

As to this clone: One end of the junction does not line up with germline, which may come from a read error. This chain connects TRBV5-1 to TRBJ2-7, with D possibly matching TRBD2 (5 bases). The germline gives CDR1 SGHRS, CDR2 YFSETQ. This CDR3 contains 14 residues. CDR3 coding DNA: TGCGCCAGCAGCCTTGACTATCTTTCCTACGGGCAGTACTTC. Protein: CASSLDYLSYGQYF.

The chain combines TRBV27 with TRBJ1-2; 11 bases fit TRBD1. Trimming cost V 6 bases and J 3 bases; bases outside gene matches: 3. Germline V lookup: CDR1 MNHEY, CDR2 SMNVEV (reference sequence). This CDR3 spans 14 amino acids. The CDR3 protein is CASRGTGGYYGYTF. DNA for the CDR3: TGTGCCAGCAGGGGGACAGGGGGGTACTATGGCTACACCTTC.

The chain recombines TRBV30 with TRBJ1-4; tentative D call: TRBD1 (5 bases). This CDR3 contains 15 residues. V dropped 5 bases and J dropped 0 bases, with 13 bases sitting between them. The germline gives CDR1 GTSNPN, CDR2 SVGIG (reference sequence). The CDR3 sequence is CAWEDSEATNEKLFF. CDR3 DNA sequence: TGTGCCTGGGAAGACAGCGAAGCAACTAATGAAAAACTGTTTTTT.

The CDR3 here is CASSTGQGRSDTQYF. The CDR3, as DNA: TGTGCCAGCAGCACTGGACAGGGTCGCTCAGATACGCAGTATTTT. This chain uses TRBV7-3 with TRBJ2-3; 8 bases are shared with TRBD1. This CDR3 has 15 amino acids. Trimming at V came to 5 bases and at J to 4 bases, leaving 8 bases not matched to a gene. CDR1 and CDR2 (germline): SGHTA, FQGTGA. Based on the CDR3 plus reference TRBV7-3 and TRBJ2-3, the full variable domain is GAGVSQTPSNKVTEKGKYVELRCDPISGHTALYWYRQSLGQGPEFLIYFQGTGAADDSGLPNDRFFAVRPEGSVSTLKIQRTERGDSAVYLCASSTGQGRSDTQYFGPGTRLTVL.

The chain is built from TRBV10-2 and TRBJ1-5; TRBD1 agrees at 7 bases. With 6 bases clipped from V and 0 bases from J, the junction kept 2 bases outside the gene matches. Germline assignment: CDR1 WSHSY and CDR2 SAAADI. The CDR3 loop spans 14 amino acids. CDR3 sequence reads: CASRTGPSNQPQHF. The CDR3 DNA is TGCGCCAGCAGGACAGGGCCTAGCAATCAGCCCCAGCATTTT.

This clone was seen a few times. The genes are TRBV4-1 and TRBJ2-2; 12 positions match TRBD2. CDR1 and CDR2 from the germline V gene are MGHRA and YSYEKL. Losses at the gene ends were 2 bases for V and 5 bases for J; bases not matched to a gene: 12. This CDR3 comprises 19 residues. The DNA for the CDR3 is TGCGCCAGCAGCCAATTCCCAGTGACTAGCGGGAGACAGACCGGGGAGCTGTTTTTT. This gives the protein CASSQFPVTSGRQTGELFF.

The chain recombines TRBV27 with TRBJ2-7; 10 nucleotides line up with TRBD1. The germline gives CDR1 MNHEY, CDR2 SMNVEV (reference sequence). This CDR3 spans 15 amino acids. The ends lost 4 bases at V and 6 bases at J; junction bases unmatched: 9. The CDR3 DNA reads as TGTGCCAGCAGTTATGGGGGGACAGGGGAAGGCGAGCAGTACTTC. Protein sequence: CASSYGGTGEGEQYF.

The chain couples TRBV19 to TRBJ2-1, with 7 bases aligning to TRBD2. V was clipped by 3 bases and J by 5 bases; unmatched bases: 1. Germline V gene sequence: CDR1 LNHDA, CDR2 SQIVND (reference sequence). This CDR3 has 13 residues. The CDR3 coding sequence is TGTGCCAGTAGTATGCTAGCGGACAATGAGCAGTTCTTC. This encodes CASSMLADNEQFF.

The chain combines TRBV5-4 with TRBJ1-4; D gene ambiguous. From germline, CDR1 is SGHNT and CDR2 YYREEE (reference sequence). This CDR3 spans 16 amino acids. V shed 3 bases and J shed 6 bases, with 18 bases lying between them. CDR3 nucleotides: TGTGCCAGCAGCTCGAGAGGTAGAGGGTCTCATGAAAAACTGTTTTTT. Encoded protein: CASSSRGRGSHEKLFF.

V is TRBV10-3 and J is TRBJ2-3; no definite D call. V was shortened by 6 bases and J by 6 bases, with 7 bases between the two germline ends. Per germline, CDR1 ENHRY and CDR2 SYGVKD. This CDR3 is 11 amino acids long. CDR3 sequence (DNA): TGTGCCATCAGGGCCGTGGATACGCAGTATTTT. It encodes CAIRAVDTQYF.

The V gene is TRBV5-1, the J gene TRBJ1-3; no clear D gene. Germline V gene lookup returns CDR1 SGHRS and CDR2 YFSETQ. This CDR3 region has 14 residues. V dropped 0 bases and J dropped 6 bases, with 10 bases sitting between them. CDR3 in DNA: TGCGCCAGCAGCTTGGGCAGGACTGCAAACACCATATATTTT. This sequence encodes CASSLGRTANTIYF.

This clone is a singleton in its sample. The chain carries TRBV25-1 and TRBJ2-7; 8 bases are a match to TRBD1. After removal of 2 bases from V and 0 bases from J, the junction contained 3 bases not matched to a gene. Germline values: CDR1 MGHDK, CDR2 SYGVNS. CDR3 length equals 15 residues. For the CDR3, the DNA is TGTGCCAGCAGTGAAGGGACAGGACGCTCCTACGAGCAGTACTTC. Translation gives CASSEGTGRSYEQYF.

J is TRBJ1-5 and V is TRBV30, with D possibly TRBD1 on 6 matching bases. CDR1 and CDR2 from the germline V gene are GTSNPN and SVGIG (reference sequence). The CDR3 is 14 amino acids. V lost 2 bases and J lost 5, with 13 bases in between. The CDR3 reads CAWSFPGVDQPQHF. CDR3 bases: TGTGCCTGGAGTTTCCCAGGGGTCGATCAGCCCCAGCATTTT.

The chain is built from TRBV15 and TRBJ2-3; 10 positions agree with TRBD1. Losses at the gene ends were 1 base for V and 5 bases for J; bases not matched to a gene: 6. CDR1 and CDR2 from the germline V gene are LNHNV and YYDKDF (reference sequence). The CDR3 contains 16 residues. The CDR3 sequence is CATSRVDRDRGDTQYF. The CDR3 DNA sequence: TGTGCCACCAGCAGAGTCGATCGGGACAGGGGAGATACGCAGTATTTT.

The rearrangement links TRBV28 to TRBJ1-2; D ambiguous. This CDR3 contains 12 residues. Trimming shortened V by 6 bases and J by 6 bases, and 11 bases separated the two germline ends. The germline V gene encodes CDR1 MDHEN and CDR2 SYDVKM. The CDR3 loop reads CASSPQVDGYTF. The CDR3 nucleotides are TGTGCCAGCAGCCCGCAGGTGGATGGCTACACCTTC.

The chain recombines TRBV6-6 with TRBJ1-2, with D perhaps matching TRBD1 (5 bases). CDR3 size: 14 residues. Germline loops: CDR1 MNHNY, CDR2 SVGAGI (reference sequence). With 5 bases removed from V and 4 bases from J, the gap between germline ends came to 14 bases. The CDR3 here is CASSPGRGGYGYTF. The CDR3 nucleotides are TGTGCCAGCAGTCCCGGACGGGGGGGCTATGGCTACACCTTC.

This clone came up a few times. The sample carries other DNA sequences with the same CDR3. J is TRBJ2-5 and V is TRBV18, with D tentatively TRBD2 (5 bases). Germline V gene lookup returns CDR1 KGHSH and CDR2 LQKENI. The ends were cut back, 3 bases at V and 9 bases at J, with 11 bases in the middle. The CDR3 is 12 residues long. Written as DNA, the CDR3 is TGTGCCAGCTCACCCCCCTCCGGGGCCCAGTACTTC. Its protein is CASSPPSGAQYF.

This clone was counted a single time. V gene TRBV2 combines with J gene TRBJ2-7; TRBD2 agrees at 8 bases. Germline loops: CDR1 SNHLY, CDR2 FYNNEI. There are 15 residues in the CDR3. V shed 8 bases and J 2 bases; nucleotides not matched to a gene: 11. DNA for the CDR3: TGTGCCAGCTCTACTCCCGGGAGGGCCCCCTACGAGCAGTACTTC. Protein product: CASSTPGRAPYEQYF. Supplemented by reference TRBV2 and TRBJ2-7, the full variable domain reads EPEVTQTPSHQVTQMGQEVILRCVPISNHLYFYWYRQILGQKVEFLVSFYNNEISEKSEIFDDQFSVERPDGSNFTLKIRSTKLEDSAMYFCASSTPGRAPYEQYFGPGTRLTVT.

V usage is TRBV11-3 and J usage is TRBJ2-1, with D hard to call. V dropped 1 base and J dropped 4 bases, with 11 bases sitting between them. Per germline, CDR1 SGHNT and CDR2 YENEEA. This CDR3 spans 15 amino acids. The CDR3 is CASSLGYPRYNEQFF. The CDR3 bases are TGTGCCAGCAGCTTAGGCTACCCCCGATACAATGAGCAGTTCTTC.

The CDR3 region has the DNA TGCGCCAGCAGCCAAGTGGGGAGCGAGAAAGAGACCCAGTACTTC. Translated, it gives CASSQVGSEKETQYF. This sequence joins TRBV4-1 and TRBJ2-5; D may be TRBD2 (5 bases). Germline V lookup: CDR1 MGHRA, CDR2 YSYEKL. The CDR3 runs to 15 residues. The germline V and J ends were trimmed by 1 base and 3 bases, with 12 bases remaining between them.

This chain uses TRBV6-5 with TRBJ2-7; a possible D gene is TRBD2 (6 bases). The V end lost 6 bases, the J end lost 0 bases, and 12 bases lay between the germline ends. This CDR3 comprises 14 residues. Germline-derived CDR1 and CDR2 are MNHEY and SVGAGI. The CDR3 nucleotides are TGTGCCAGCAGCCGCGGCGGGATCTCCTACGAGCAGTACTTC. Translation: CASSRGGISYEQYF.

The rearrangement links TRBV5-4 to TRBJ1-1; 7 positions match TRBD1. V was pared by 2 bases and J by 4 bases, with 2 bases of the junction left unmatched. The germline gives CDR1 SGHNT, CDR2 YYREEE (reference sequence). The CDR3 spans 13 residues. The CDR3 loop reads CASSFDRATEAFF. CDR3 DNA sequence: TGTGCCAGCAGCTTCGACAGGGCCACTGAAGCTTTCTTT.

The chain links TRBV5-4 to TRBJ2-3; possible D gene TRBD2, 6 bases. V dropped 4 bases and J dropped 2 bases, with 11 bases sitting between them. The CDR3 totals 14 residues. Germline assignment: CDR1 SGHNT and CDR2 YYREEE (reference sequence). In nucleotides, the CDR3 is TGTGCCAGCAGCCCGGAGGGGTTCACAGATACGCAGTATTTT. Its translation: CASSPEGFTDTQYF. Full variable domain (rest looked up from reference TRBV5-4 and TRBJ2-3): ETGVTQSPTHLIKTRGQQVTLRCSSQSGHNTVSWYQQALGQGPQFIFQYYREEENGRGNFPPRFSGLQFPNYSSELNVNALELDDSALYLCASSPEGFTDTQYFGPGTRLTVL.